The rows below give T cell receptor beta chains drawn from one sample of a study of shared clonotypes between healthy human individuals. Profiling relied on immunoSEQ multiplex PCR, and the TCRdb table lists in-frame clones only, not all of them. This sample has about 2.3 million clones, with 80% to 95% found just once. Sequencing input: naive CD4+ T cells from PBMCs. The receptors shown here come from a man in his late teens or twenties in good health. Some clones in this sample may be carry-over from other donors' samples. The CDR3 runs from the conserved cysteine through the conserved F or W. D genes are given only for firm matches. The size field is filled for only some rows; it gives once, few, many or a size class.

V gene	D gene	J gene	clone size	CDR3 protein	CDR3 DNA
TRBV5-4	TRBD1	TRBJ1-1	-	CASSPTTGEVYEAFF	TGTGCCAGCAGCCCTACCACAGGGGAGGTGTACGAAGCTTTCTTT
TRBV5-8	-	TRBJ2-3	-	CASSSLGGTDTQYF	TGTGCCAGCAGCTCTCTGGGCGGGACGGATACGCAGTATTTT
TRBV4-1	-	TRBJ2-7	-	CASSQELQVGEQYF	TGCGCCAGCAGCCAAGAGTTGCAGGTAGGAGAGCAGTACTTC
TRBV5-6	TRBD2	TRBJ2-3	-	CASSPGLAGTRGNTQYF	TGTGCCAGCAGCCCCGGACTAGCGGGAACCCGGGGGAATACGCAGTATTTT
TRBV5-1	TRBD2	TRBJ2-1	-	CASSFSASGVNNEQFF	TGCGCCAGCAGCTTTTCGGCTAGCGGGGTCAACAATGAGCAGTTCTTC
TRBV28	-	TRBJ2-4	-	CASSSPQGMVAKNIQYF	TGTGCCAGCAGTTCCCCACAGGGTATGGTAGCCAAAAACATTCAGTACTTC
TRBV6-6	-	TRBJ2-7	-	CASSSDLSYEQYF	TGTGCCAGCAGTTCCGATCTAAGCTACGAGCAGTACTTC
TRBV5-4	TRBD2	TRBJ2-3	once	CASSPQGGLARGDTQYF	TGTGCCAGCAGCCCCCAGGGGGGACTAGCGAGAGGGGATACGCAGTATTTT
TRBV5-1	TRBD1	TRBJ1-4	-	CASSPGQGANEKLFF	TGCGCCAGCAGCCCGGGACAGGGGGCTAATGAAAAACTGTTTTTT
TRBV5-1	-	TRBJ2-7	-	CASSLGSVTRSSYEQYF	TGCGCCAGCAGCTTGGGGTCTGTTACAAGGTCCTCCTACGAGCAGTACTTC
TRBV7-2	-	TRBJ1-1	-	CASSLEGFEAFF	TGTGCCAGCAGCCTAGAGGGTTTTGAAGCTTTCTTT
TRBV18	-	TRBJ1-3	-	CASSPAQGFLGNTIYF	TGTGCCAGCTCACCAGCACAGGGTTTCCTTGGAAACACCATATATTTT
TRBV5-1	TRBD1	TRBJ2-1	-	CASSLLLSGGNEQFF	TGCGCCAGCAGCTTGTTGCTCTCAGGGGGCAATGAGCAGTTCTTC
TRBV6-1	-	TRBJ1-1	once	CASSPPPGITEAFF	TGTGCCAGCAGCCCCCCTCCGGGAATCACTGAAGCTTTCTTT
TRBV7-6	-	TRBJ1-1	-	CASSLQGIGGNTEAFF	TGTGCCAGCAGCTTACAGGGGATCGGTGGTAACACTGAAGCTTTCTTT
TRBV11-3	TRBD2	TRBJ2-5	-	CASSFTGLAGSETQYF	TGTGCCAGCAGCTTCACAGGACTAGCGGGATCAGAGACCCAGTACTTC
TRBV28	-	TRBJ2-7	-	CASSPGPYEQYF	TGTGCCAGCAGCCCTGGACCCTACGAGCAGTACTTC
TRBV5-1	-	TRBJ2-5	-	CASSYRGGQETQYF	TGCGCCAGCAGCTATCGAGGGGGGCAAGAGACCCAGTACTTC
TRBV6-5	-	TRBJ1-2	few	CASRDTNYGYTF	TGTGCCAGCAGGGATACTAACTATGGCTACACCTTC
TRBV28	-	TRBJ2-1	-	CASSPGARYNEQFF	TGTGCCAGCAGCCCGGGAGCTAGATACAATGAGCAGTTCTTC
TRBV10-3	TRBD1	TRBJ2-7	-	CAISETGGEQYF	TGTGCCATCAGTGAGACAGGGGGAGAGCAGTACTTC
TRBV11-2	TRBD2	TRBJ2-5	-	CASSSTTSGRGRETQYF	TGTGCCAGCAGCTCAACGACTAGCGGGAGGGGGAGGGAGACCCAGTACTTC